A selection of T cell receptor beta chains follows, all from one sample in a study of blood T cell repertoires in COVID-19. Sequencing was performed with immunoSEQ multiplex PCR; in TCRdb, only in-frame clones are kept and a portion is missing. The repertoire holds some 240,000 clones, approximately 84% seen once, with 2.5% to 3.5% in the top ten. The specimen sequenced was PBMCs or T cells enriched from blood (not recorded which). The source of these receptors is a woman between 35 and 50 years old with acute COVID-19. CDR3s include the opening cysteine and the closing phenylalanine or tryptophan. The D gene is left open where the match is weak. The size field is filled for only some rows; it gives once, few, many or a size class.

TRBJ1-3 TRBD1 TRBV4-1 once TGCGCCAGCAGCAGACGGAAACAGGGGGACTCTGGAAACACCATATATTTT CASSRRKQGDSGNTIYF
TRBJ2-2 . TRBV15 few TGTGCCACCAGCAGAGTGCGGCGGACCGGGGAGCTGTTTTTT CATSRVRRTGELFF
TRBJ1-2 TRBD1 TRBV6-5 . TGTGCCAGCAAAATGACGGGACAGGGGAACCATGGCTACACCTTC CASKMTGQGNHGYTF
TRBJ2-2 TRBD1 TRBV6-5 once TGTGCCAGCATCCGGACAGGGGAGGCCACCGGGGAGCTGTTTTTT CASIRTGEATGELFF
TRBJ1-1 TRBD1 TRBV11-1 . TGTGCCAGCAGCTCGGACAGGGGGAGAGATACTGAAGCTTTCTTT CASSSDRGRDTEAFF
TRBJ2-5 . TRBV2 . TGTGCCAGCAAAGAGAGGAACTCTTTGGAGACCCAGTACTTC CASKERNSLETQYF
TRBJ1-1 . TRBV9 . TGTGCCAGCAGCCCATCCCAGGGGTTCGCTGAAGCTTTCTTT CASSPSQGFAEAFF
TRBJ2-1 TRBD2 TRBV11-2 . TGTGCCAGCAGCTTCCAAGCGGGAGGGTATGAGCAGTTCTTC CASSFQAGGYEQFF
TRBJ2-2 . TRBV24-1 . TGTGCCACCAGTGATTTCCTGACCGGGACTAACACCGGGGAGCTGTTTTTT CATSDFLTGTNTGELFF
TRBJ2-3 TRBD1 TRBV6-5 . TGTGCCAGCCAATCGACAGGGGTGGATACGCAGTATTTT CASQSTGVDTQYF
TRBJ1-3 TRBD1 TRBV18 . TGTGCCAGCTCACCACCGGGACAGTTATTTGGAAACACCATATATTTT CASSPPGQLFGNTIYF
TRBJ2-3 . TRBV11-2 . TGTGCCAGCAGCCCCCAGTGGGGGGATAGCACAGATACGCAGTATTTT CASSPQWGDSTDTQYF
TRBJ2-6 . TRBV2 . TGTGCCAGCAAACCAGGGATCGGGGCCAACGTCCTGACTTTC CASKPGIGANVLTF
TRBJ2-5 TRBD2 TRBV19 . TGTGCCAGTAGTGAGGGGAGGGGTCAAGAGACCCAGTACTTC CASSEGRGQETQYF
TRBJ1-2 TRBD1 TRBV6-5 . TGTGCCAGCCTAGGACAGGGTGGTTTTGGCTACACCTTC CASLGQGGFGYTF
TRBJ2-1 TRBD1 TRBV2 . TGTGCCACCCGGGACAGGGGTGGGTTCGGCAAGAATGAGCAGTTCTTC CATRDRGGFGKNEQFF
TRBJ2-1 . TRBV6-5 . TGTGCCACCTCGCTAGCAGCTAGCAATGAGCAGTTCTTC CATSLAASNEQFF
TRBJ2-1 . TRBV6-1 . TGTGCCAGCAGTGACCACAGACAGGTTAATGAGCAGTTCTTC CASSDHRQVNEQFF
TRBJ2-1 . TRBV9 . TGTGCCAGCAGCGTAAAGGACTCTGCCCCCAATGAGCAGTTCTTC CASSVKDSAPNEQFF
TRBJ2-7 TRBD2 TRBV7-8 . TGTGCCAGCAGCTCCACCGGGACTAGCGGGAGGTCCTCATCGTACGAGCAGTACTTC CASSSTGTSGRSSSYEQYF
TRBJ2-5 TRBD1 TRBV7-9 . TGTGCCAGCAGCTTAGGGAACAGGGGCGAGACCCAGTACTTC CASSLGNRGETQYF
TRBJ1-3 . TRBV28 . TGTGCCAGCACCGTAACAGGAAACACCATATATTTT CASTVTGNTIYF
TRBJ2-2 . TRBV7-3 . TGTGCCAGCTCCTCGGCGGGACCTACCGGGGAGCTGTTTTTT CASSSAGPTGELFF
TRBJ2-2 TRBD2 TRBV19 few TGTGCCAGTAGTCCCTCGACTAGCGGGAGGTGGGGCACCGGGGAGCTGTTTTTT CASSPSTSGRWGTGELFF
TRBJ2-3 . TRBV30 . TGTGCCTGGAGTGACCAGGGTCTCGTCGGCACAGATACGCAGTATTTT CAWSDQGLVGTDTQYF
TRBJ2-7 . TRBV5-1 few TGCGCCAGCAGCTTTAGGAGGGAGGAATCCTACGAGCAGTACTTC CASSFRREESYEQYF
TRBJ1-2 . TRBV5-1 few TGCGCCAGCAGCTTGGTTTCAGGGAACTATGGCTACACCTTC CASSLVSGNYGYTF
TRBJ1-1 TRBD1 TRBV18 . TGTGCCAGCTCACAAACGTTTACAGGGGTGAACACTGAAGCTTTCTTT CASSQTFTGVNTEAFF
TRBJ2-2 . TRBV25-1 . TGTGCCAGCACCACTGACCTGGGAGAGGCCGGGGAGCTGTTTTTT CASTTDLGEAGELFF
TRBJ2-2 . TRBV27 . TGTGCCAGCAGCCAAGTAGGGGGAACCGGGGAGCTGTTTTTT CASSQVGGTGELFF
TRBJ1-2 . TRBV19 . TGTGCCAGTCGGGGGGGGCGGGATGGCTACACCTTC CASRGGRDGYTF
TRBJ1-5 TRBD1 TRBV5-6 . TGTGCCAGCAGCTTGGGGACAGGGTTACGCAATCAGCCCCAGCATTTT CASSLGTGLRNQPQHF